The rows below give T cell receptor beta chains drawn from one sample of a study of long-term antiretroviral therapy in people with HIV. Sequencing used immunoSEQ multiplex PCR; TCRdb keeps in-frame clones, though not all of them. The sample holds 12,000 to 15,000 clones, 75% to 85% seen once. Sequencing used unsorted PBMCs, obtained 3.2 years before starting antiretroviral therapy. The receptors come from a man aged 40-49 years with HIV. Each CDR3 is given with its conserved first and last residue. A D gene is named only where the DNA matches it firmly. Clone size is stated in some rows and not others, as once, few, many or a class when expanded.

v_gene	abundance	d_gene	j_gene	CDR3nt	CDR3aa
TRBV11-2	-	-	TRBJ2-1	TGTGCCAGCAGCTTAGATCTGTGGACATCCTACAATGAGCAGTTCTTC	CASSLDLWTSYNEQFF
TRBV5-1	-	-	TRBJ2-7	TGCGCCAGCAGCTTGACAGATTCCTACGAGCAGTACTTC	CASSLTDSYEQYF
TRBV4-2	once	TRBD2	TRBJ2-3	TGTGCCAGCAGCCAAGACCCCCAGCGGGGGGGCACAGATACGCAGTATTTT	CASSQDPQRGGTDTQYF
TRBV14	few	-	TRBJ1-2	TGTGCCAGCAGCCAAGAATTCAACTATGGCTACACCTTC	CASSQEFNYGYTF
TRBV7-7	-	TRBD1	TRBJ2-7	TGTGTCAGACAGGGGAGGTGGCACGAGCAGTACTTC	CVRQGRWHEQYF
TRBV19	few	-	TRBJ1-1	TGTGCCAGCTCGGACAGTATGAACACTGAAGCTTTCTTT	CASSDSMNTEAFF
TRBV5-1	-	-	TRBJ2-6	TGCGCCAGCCTACCCTCAGGGGCTGCTGGGGCCAACGTCCTGACTTTC	CASLPSGAAGANVLTF
TRBV29-1	-	-	TRBJ2-1	TGCAGCGTTGAAGGTGGGGGTGATGAGCAGTTCTTC	CSVEGGGDEQFF
TRBV6-5	few	-	TRBJ1-6	TGTGCCAGCACCTTCGGGGGAATTAATTCACCCCTCCACTTT	CASTFGGINSPLHF
TRBV5-4	-	TRBD2	TRBJ2-7	TGTGCCAGCAGCTCCCGACTAGCGGCTTACGAGCAGTACTTC	CASSSRLAAYEQYF
TRBV6-1	-	-	TRBJ1-2	TGTGCCAGCAGTGAAGCGACAGCCCCTAGGAGCTATGGCTACACCTTC	CASSEATAPRSYGYTF
TRBV6-1	once	TRBD1	TRBJ1-3	TGTGCCAGCAGTTCAGGGGGTGGATCTGGAAACACCATATATTTT	CASSSGGGSGNTIYF
TRBV2	-	-	TRBJ1-3	TGTGCCAGCAGTGACTTCCGGACAGAAATGGCTGGAAACACCATATATTTT	CASSDFRTEMAGNTIYF
TRBV10-3	-	TRBD2	TRBJ2-3	TGTGCCATCAGGCCGGGACTAGCGGGGAGCACAGATACGCAGTATTTT	CAIRPGLAGSTDTQYF
TRBV7-9	-	TRBD1	TRBJ1-1	TGTGCCAGCAGCAGACAGGGAGGCACTGAAGCTTTCTTT	CASSRQGGTEAFF
TRBV19	-	TRBD2	TRBJ2-3	TGTGCCAGTCGGGGGGGACAATACACAGATACGCAGTATTTT	CASRGGQYTDTQYF
TRBV19	few	-	TRBJ1-1	TGTGCCAGTAGTATCAGAAGGGTTATGAACACTGAAGCTTTCTTT	CASSIRRVMNTEAFF
TRBV5-5	-	-	TRBJ2-7	TGTGCCAGCAGCTCCGGAGGGGACAGACCTTCTCTGACGCACTCGGGCGAGCAGTACTTC	CASSSGGDRPSLTHSGEQYF
TRBV5-6	-	-	TRBJ2-5	TGTGCCAGCAGCTCGGCCGGGACTCACTACCCGGAGGGAGAGACCCAGTACTTC	CASSSAGTHYPEGETQYF
TRBV6-1	once	-	TRBJ1-4	TGTGCCAGCAGCACAGGGCCGAATGAAAAACTGTTTTTT	CASSTGPNEKLFF
TRBV28	-	TRBD1	TRBJ1-1	TGTGCCAGCAGGCCCGGACAGGGCGAAGCTTTCTTT	CASRPGQGEAFF
TRBV23-1	-	-	TRBJ1-5	TGCGCCAGCACTTCATCCTGTAATCAGCCCCAGCATTTT	CASTSSCNQPQHF
TRBV11-3	-	-	TRBJ2-7	TGTGCCAGCAGCGAAGCCGATCGGGGGTCCGAGCAGTACTTC	CASSEADRGSEQYF
TRBV2	-	-	TRBJ1-1	TGTGCCAGCAGTGAGAGTGCAGGGAACACTGAAGCTTTCTTT	CASSESAGNTEAFF
TRBV6-5	medium-sized	-	TRBJ1-2	TGTGCCAGCTGGACGGTAAACTATGGCTACACCTTC	CASWTVNYGYTF
TRBV5-5	-	TRBD1	TRBJ1-2	TGTGCCAGCAGTTTCCAGACAGGGGCCGGCTACACCTTC	CASSFQTGAGYTF
TRBV9	-	TRBD1	TRBJ2-1	TGTGCCAGCAGCGTAGGACAGGGGTATGGTGAGCAGTTCTTC	CASSVGQGYGEQFF
TRBV21-1	once	-	TRBJ1-2	TGTGCCAGCCCGGACCGACACTATGGCTACACCTTC	CASPDRHYGYTF
TRBV5-1	once	-	TRBJ1-4	TGCGCCAGCAGCCCGGGCCGGGGTGCGGGGGGGAGTAATGAAAAACTGTTTTTT	CASSPGRGAGGSNEKLFF
TRBV6-5	-	TRBD1	TRBJ2-1	TGTGCCAGCAGTAAACAGGGGGGAGGTTACAATGAGCAGTTCTTC	CASSKQGGGYNEQFF
TRBV5-1	-	-	TRBJ2-7	TGCGCCAGCAGCTTGGGGGCCCACGAGCAGTACTTC	CASSLGAHEQYF
TRBV30	-	TRBD2	TRBJ2-4	TGTGCCTGGAGTGTAAATTCGGGGGGCATTCAGTACTTC	CAWSVNSGGIQYF
TRBV21-1	-	-	TRBJ1-4	TGTGCCAGCAGCTACTACAGGGGGTGGGAAAAACTGTTTTTT	CASSYYRGWEKLFF